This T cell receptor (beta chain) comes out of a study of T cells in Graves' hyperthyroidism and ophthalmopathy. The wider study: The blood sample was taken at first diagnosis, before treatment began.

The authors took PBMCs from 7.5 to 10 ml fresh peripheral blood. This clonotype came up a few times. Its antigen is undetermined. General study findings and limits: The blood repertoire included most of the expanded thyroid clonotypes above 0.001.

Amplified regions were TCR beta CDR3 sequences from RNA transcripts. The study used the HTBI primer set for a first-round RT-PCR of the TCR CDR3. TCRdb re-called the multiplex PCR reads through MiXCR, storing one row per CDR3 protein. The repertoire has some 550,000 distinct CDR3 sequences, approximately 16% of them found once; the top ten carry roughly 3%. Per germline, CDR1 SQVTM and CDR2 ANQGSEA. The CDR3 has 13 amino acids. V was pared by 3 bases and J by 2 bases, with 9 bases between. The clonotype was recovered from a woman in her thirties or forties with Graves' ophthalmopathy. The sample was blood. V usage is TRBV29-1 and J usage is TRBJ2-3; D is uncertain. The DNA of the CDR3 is TGCAGCGTTGATGATACTACCACAGATACGCAGTATTTT. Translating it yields CSVDDTTTDTQYF.